The rows below give T cell receptor beta chains drawn from one sample of a study of T cells in Graves' hyperthyroidism and ophthalmopathy. MiXCR was run by TCRdb on the multiplex PCR reads, yielding one entry per CDR3 protein. The sample records hundreds of thousands of distinct CDR3 sequences, around 14% being singletons. Sequencing used blood. Every receptor here comes from a woman in her 30s with Graves' hyperthyroidism that later progressed to Graves' ophthalmopathy. CDR3s include the opening cysteine and the closing phenylalanine or tryptophan. The D gene is left open where the match is weak. For some rows the clone size is stated as once, few or many, or as a class when expanded; others skip it.

d_call	v_call	j_call	clone_size	cdr3_aa	cdr3_nt
TRBD1	TRBV24-1	TRBJ2-1	-	CATSEGGTGGNEQFF	TGTGCCACCAGTGAGGGCGGGACAGGGGGAAATGAGCAGTTCTTC
TRBD1	TRBV5-8	TRBJ2-3	-	CASSSIQGAVSTDTQYF	TGTGCCAGCAGCTCGATACAGGGGGCGGTAAGCACAGATACGCAGTATTTT
TRBD2	TRBV6-2/TRBV6-3	TRBJ2-4	many	CASSYLILAGGPGVNIQYF	TGTGCCAGCAGTTACCTAATTTTGGCGGGAGGGCCGGGAGTGAACATTCAGTACTTC
TRBD1	TRBV5-1	TRBJ1-1	many	CASSGDSVPKTEAFF	TGCGCCAGCAGCGGGGACAGTGTCCCAAAGACTGAAGCTTTCTTT
-	TRBV10-3	TRBJ1-2	-	CAISESGTTYGYTF	TGTGCCATCAGTGAGTCTGGGACAACCTATGGCTACACCTTC
TRBD2	TRBV25-1	TRBJ2-5	few	CASSELTGLADPTGTQYF	TGTGCCAGCAGTGAATTAACCGGACTAGCGGATCCTACGGGGACCCAGTACTTC
-	TRBV4-1	TRBJ2-1	few	CASSQVGLRVNEQFF	TGCGCCAGCAGCCAAGTGGGACTGCGAGTCAATGAGCAGTTCTTC
-	TRBV12-3/TRBV12-4	TRBJ1-2	many	CARTPGPRRWGSYGYTF	TGTGCCAGGACCCCTGGTCCCCGGAGGTGGGGAAGCTATGGCTACACCTTC
-	TRBV20-1	TRBJ2-3	many	CSASDRFTDTQYF	TGCAGTGCTAGCGATCGGTTCACAGATACGCAGTATTTT
-	TRBV5-1	TRBJ1-1	many	CASSLGGTQGTEAFF	TGCGCCAGCAGCTTGGGCGGGACCCAGGGGACTGAAGCTTTCTTT
-	TRBV27	TRBJ2-1	many	CASSLWGSAYNEQFF	TGTGCCAGCAGTTTATGGGGATCGGCCTACAATGAGCAGTTCTTC
TRBD1	TRBV28	TRBJ2-7	many	CASSFSPGQSSYEQYF	TGTGCCAGCAGTTTCTCTCCGGGACAGAGCTCCTACGAGCAGTACTTC
-	TRBV7-2	TRBJ1-2	many	CASSLAGFSSSAYGYTF	TGTGCCAGCAGCTTAGCAGGGTTTAGTAGCTCTGCCTATGGCTACACCTTC
-	TRBV27	TRBJ2-3	many	CASSSPGTTDTQYF	TGTGCCAGCAGTTCCCCAGGGACCACAGATACGCAGTATTTT
TRBD2	TRBV19	TRBJ2-7	few	CASSTASGPYEQYF	TGTGCCAGTAGTACCGCTAGCGGTCCCTACGAGCAGTACTTC
TRBD1	TRBV7-9	TRBJ1-2	-	CASSPGGGGNKYGYTF	TGTGCCAGCAGCCCCGGGGGAGGGGGCAATAAATATGGCTACACCTTC
-	TRBV6-6	TRBJ1-4	few	CASSYSIGQDEKLFF	TGTGCCAGCAGTTACTCGATAGGACAAGATGAAAAACTGTTTTTT
-	TRBV27	TRBJ1-1	many	CASSLSRPRNTEAFF	TGTGCCAGCAGTTTATCTCGGCCAAGGAACACTGAAGCTTTCTTT
TRBD1	TRBV15	TRBJ1-6	many	CATSRPGTGSYNSPLHF	TGTGCCACCAGCAGACCCGGGACAGGCTCCTATAATTCACCCCTCCACTTT
TRBD2	TRBV28	TRBJ2-3	many	CASSRGFGASGPKITQYF	TGTGCCAGCAGTAGAGGCTTTGGCGCTAGCGGGCCCAAGATTACGCAGTATTTT
-	TRBV27	TRBJ2-3	many	CASSLLRESNTDTQYF	TGTGCCAGCAGTTTATTGAGGGAGAGTAACACAGATACGCAGTATTTT
TRBD1	TRBV7-9	TRBJ2-7	many	CASSPPDRLYEQYF	TGTGCCAGCAGCCCCCCGGACAGGTTGTACGAGCAGTACTTC
TRBD1	TRBV6-1	TRBJ1-1	few	CASRVGTANTEAFF	TGTGCCAGCAGGGTAGGGACAGCGAACACTGAAGCTTTCTTT
TRBD2	TRBV27	TRBJ2-7	many	CASSLGTSGRLGEQYF	TGTGCCAGCAGTTTGGGGACTAGCGGGAGGCTCGGCGAGCAGTACTTC
-	TRBV9	TRBJ2-5	many	CASSVESGYLGETQYF	TGTGCCAGCAGCGTAGAGAGCGGGTACTTAGGAGAGACCCAGTACTTC
TRBD2	TRBV2	TRBJ2-1	many	CASSDGRAYNEQFF	TGTGCCAGCAGCGACGGGAGGGCCTACAATGAGCAGTTCTTC
-	TRBV5-1	TRBJ2-1	many	CASAQQGRSYNEQFF	TGCGCCAGCGCGCAACAGGGTCGCTCCTACAATGAGCAGTTCTTC
-	TRBV7-2	TRBJ2-7	many	CASSPAGWEQYF	TGTGCCAGCAGCCCGGCAGGGTGGGAGCAGTACTTC
TRBD2	TRBV6-1	TRBJ2-3	-	CASSGYSGFSDTQYF	TGTGCCAGCAGTGGGTATAGCGGGTTTTCAGATACGCAGTATTTT
TRBD1	TRBV18	TRBJ1-1	many	CASSAGTVDTEAFF	TGTGCCAGCTCAGCCGGGACAGTGGACACTGAAGCTTTCTTT
TRBD2	TRBV4-1	TRBJ2-3	-	CASSQEVAGGIDTQYF	TGCGCCAGCAGCCAAGAGGTAGCGGGAGGGATAGATACGCAGTATTTT
-	TRBV11-3	TRBJ2-7	many	CASTEGGAGGGYEQYF	TGTGCCAGCACCGAGGGAGGGGCAGGGGGCGGTTACGAGCAGTACTTC
TRBD1	TRBV19	TRBJ2-5	-	CASSTGQGPGRETQYF	TGTGCCAGTAGTACCGGACAGGGGCCGGGGAGAGAGACCCAGTACTTC
TRBD2	TRBV29-1	TRBJ2-7	few	CSAGTSGSLSGLEQYF	TGCAGCGCCGGGACTAGCGGGAGTTTATCTGGGCTCGAGCAGTACTTC
TRBD1	TRBV6-1	TRBJ1-3	few	CASRLSGTGIGNTIYF	TGTGCCAGCAGGCTTTCCGGGACAGGGATCGGAAACACCATATATTTT
TRBD2	TRBV12-3/TRBV12-4	TRBJ2-1	-	CASRRTSGSDNEQFF	TGTGCCAGCAGAAGGACTAGCGGGAGTGACAATGAGCAGTTCTTC
TRBD2	TRBV28	TRBJ2-4	many	CASSLPGLAGLAKNIQYF	TGTGCCAGCAGTCTACCGGGACTAGCGGGACTAGCCAAAAACATTCAGTACTTC
TRBD1	TRBV27	TRBJ1-1	-	CASSSRTGPATEAFF	TGTGCCAGCAGTTCTCGGACAGGGCCAGCGACTGAAGCTTTCTTT
-	TRBV10-3	TRBJ2-1	many	CAISEGGSHNEQFF	TGTGCCATCAGTGAGGGGGGGTCCCACAATGAGCAGTTCTTC
-	TRBV5-1	TRBJ1-5	once	CASSLSPGFSSEPQHF	TGCGCCAGCAGCTTGTCACCAGGTTTCAGTTCTGAGCCCCAGCATTTT
-	TRBV3-1	TRBJ2-1	many	CASRDTPGPYNEQFF	TGTGCCAGCAGGGACACTCCAGGGCCCTACAATGAGCAGTTCTTC
TRBD2	TRBV28	TRBJ2-1	many	CASSLGAGEQGEQFF	TGTGCCAGCAGTTTGGGAGCGGGAGAGCAGGGAGAGCAGTTCTTC
-	TRBV27	TRBJ1-2	many	CANLGNLGSVGSYGYTF	TGTGCCAACCTCGGGAATCTCGGGTCGGTCGGTAGTTATGGCTACACCTTC
TRBD2	TRBV7-8	TRBJ2-3	many	CASSPGVTSGRGDTQYF	TGTGCCAGCAGCCCAGGGGTAACTAGCGGGAGAGGGGATACGCAGTATTTT
TRBD1	TRBV7-9	TRBJ2-2	many	CASSLWDSYTGELFF	TGTGCCAGCAGCTTATGGGACAGCTACACCGGGGAGCTGTTTTTT
-	TRBV3-1	TRBJ1-2	few	CASSNSDSKSGYTF	TGTGCCAGCAGCAACTCGGACAGTAAAAGTGGCTACACCTTC